This entry is about one TCR beta chain. UMIs and sample barcodes were carried by the TCR alpha and TCR beta cDNA libraries that 5'RACE produced using constant-segment primers. Each CDR3 protein gets one entry after TCRdb re-called the 5' RACE reads with MiXCR. The sample has 150,000 or so distinct CDR3 sequences; under 30% are singletons. The sample is drawn from a study of T-cell memory formation after mild COVID-19. Study details: Most TCR clusters belonged to a single donor.

The CDR3 spans 15 residues. V lost 1 base, J lost 0 bases, and 6 bases lay in between. Germline CDR1 is LNHNV and CDR2 is YYDKDF (reference sequence). This clonotype originated in an adult woman who had mild COVID-19 (a few samples of this study predate the infection). Cell type and time point are not known. Sequences were obtained from PBMCs or a T cell subset sorted from them (not recorded which). The chain has TRBV15 and TRBJ2-2; D gene unclear. CDR3 region: CATSRGATNTGELFF. CDR3 nucleotides: TGTGCCACCAGCAGAGGGGCAACGAACACCGGGGAGCTGTTTTTT.